These T cell receptor beta chains were read from a single sample in a study of cytomegalovirus exposure and HLA in healthy donors. Repertoires were generated with immunoSEQ multiplex PCR, while TCRdb's copy carries only in-frame clones and drops some. The sample yields some 170,000 clones, roughly 90% seen once. Sequences were obtained from PBMCs. These receptors originate from a woman under 30 in good health and CMV-seropositive. CDR3s include the opening cysteine and the closing phenylalanine or tryptophan. The D gene is left open where the match is weak. The listing skips clone size in some rows; elsewhere it reads once, few, many or a size class.

cdr3_aa cdr3_nt j_call v_call d_call clone_size
CASSEAAGGPDTQYF TGTGCCAGCAGTGAGGCAGCGGGAGGGCCAGATACGCAGTATTTT TRBJ2-3 TRBV6-4 TRBD2 few
CASSFLLAGADNEQFF TGTGCCAGCAGCTTCTTACTTGCGGGGGCGGACAATGAGCAGTTCTTC TRBJ2-1 TRBV7-8 NA NA
CASTNGGLGYGYTF TGTGCCAGCACCAACGGGGGATTGGGCTATGGCTACACCTTC TRBJ1-2 TRBV2 NA NA
CASSSELLQGTYEQYF TGTGCCAGCAGCTCAGAGTTACTACAGGGGACCTACGAGCAGTACTTC TRBJ2-7 TRBV4-2 TRBD1 NA
CASSTYGGRGYNEQFF TGTGCCAGTAGCACCTACGGAGGGCGCGGTTACAATGAGCAGTTCTTC TRBJ2-1 TRBV19 NA NA
CTSRRRAGETQYF TGCACCAGCCGCCGGAGGGCCGGAGAGACCCAGTACTTC TRBJ2-5 TRBV1 NA NA
CAWSYSGRGYEQYF TGTGCCTGGAGTTATAGCGGGAGGGGGTACGAGCAGTACTTC TRBJ2-7 TRBV30 TRBD2 NA
CASSLTEDYEQYF TGTGCCAGCAGTTTGACCGAGGACTACGAGCAGTACTTC TRBJ2-7 TRBV27 NA NA
CASSLRGLGETQYF TGCGCCAGCAGCTTGAGGGGTTTGGGAGAGACCCAGTACTTC TRBJ2-5 TRBV5-1 NA NA
CASSIMTGEQYF TGTGCCAGTAGTATTATGACGGGCGAGCAGTACTTC TRBJ2-7 TRBV19 NA NA
CASSLAPGNTEAFF TGCGCCAGCAGCTTGGCTCCAGGGAACACTGAAGCTTTCTTT TRBJ1-1 TRBV5-1 NA few
CASSHEGVTEAFF TGTGCCAGCAGCCATGAGGGGGTAACTGAAGCTTTCTTT TRBJ1-1 TRBV7-8 NA once
CARNPSGGERRDTQYF TGTGCCAGAAACCCCTCGGGGGGGGAGAGGAGGGATACGCAGTATTTT TRBJ2-3 TRBV9 TRBD2 once
CASSRGQGKETQYF TGCGCCAGCAGCAGGGGACAGGGGAAAGAGACCCAGTACTTC TRBJ2-5 TRBV5-1 TRBD1 NA
CSAKTGDGYTF TGCAGTGCTAAGACAGGGGACGGCTACACCTTC TRBJ1-2 TRBV20-1 TRBD1 NA
CAITPGVVIGNEQFF TGTGCCATCACCCCAGGGGTAGTAATTGGCAATGAGCAGTTCTTC TRBJ2-1 TRBV10-3 NA NA
CASSLQGTTGELFF TGCGCCAGCAGCTTGCAGGGAACCACCGGGGAGCTGTTTTTT TRBJ2-2 TRBV5-1 NA NA
CAISDREEGYTF TGTGCCATCAGTGACAGGGAGGAGGGCTACACCTTC TRBJ1-2 TRBV10-3 NA NA
CASRDTGLTEAFF TGTGCCAGTAGGGATACAGGGCTCACTGAAGCTTTCTTT TRBJ1-1 TRBV19 NA NA
CASSFRSKTGEQYF TGTGCCAGCAGCTTCCGGTCAAAGACAGGAGAGCAGTACTTC TRBJ2-7 TRBV5-6 NA NA
CASSEWGQGINEQFF TGTGCCAGCAGTGAATGGGGACAGGGTATCAATGAGCAGTTCTTC TRBJ2-1 TRBV6-1 TRBD1 NA